The 5 T cell receptor beta chains below come from one sample, sequenced in a study of blood T cell dynamics during melanoma immunotherapy. The table came from immunoSEQ multiplex PCR; TCRdb's copy has only in-frame clones and leaves some out. The data hold about 13,000 clones, with nearly 90% observed a single time. Time point defined: pre-treatment baseline. The material was blood, obtained from a patient treated with checkpoint blockade. These receptors all come from a human donor with melanoma.

J is TRBJ1-1 and V is TRBV9; 7 bases match TRBD1. The CDR3 is 15 residues long. V lost 1 base and J lost 3; bases outside the gene matches: 6. Per the germline V gene, CDR1 is SGDLS and CDR2 is YYNGEE. The CDR3 bases are TGTGCCAGCAGCGTAACCACAGGGGTGGACACTGAAGCTTTCTTT. Protein product: CASSVTTGVDTEAFF.

CDR3 sequence reads: CASSQSGGSYNEQFF. The CDR3 DNA reads as TGCGCCAGCAGCCAGAGCGGGGGGTCCTACAATGAGCAGTTCTTC. The chain employs TRBV5-1 and TRBJ2-1, with 9 bases matching TRBD2. Trimming removed 4 bases from V and 1 base from J; junction bases left unmatched: 3. CDR3 size: 15 residues. Germline V CDR1 and CDR2: SGHRS, YFSETQ.

V is TRBV5-6 and J is TRBJ1-1; possible D gene TRBD1, 6 bases. This CDR3 has 15 amino acids. Germline lookup yields CDR1 SGHDT and CDR2 YYEEEE. V lost 3 bases, J lost 1 base, and 13 bases lay in between. For the CDR3, the DNA is TGTGCCAGCAGCTCACCAGGGGTAGCGAACACTGAAGCTTTCTTT. Its protein product is CASSSPGVANTEAFF.

This chain links TRBV9 with TRBJ1-1; D is possibly TRBD1 (6 bases). The CDR3 extends over 15 amino acids. Trimming pared 0 bases from V and 2 bases from J, leaving 11 bases between. The germline CDR1 and CDR2 sequences are SGDLS and YYNGEE. The chain's CDR3 is CASSVVPGANTEAFF. DNA for the CDR3: TGTGCCAGCAGCGTAGTTCCAGGGGCTAACACTGAAGCTTTCTTT.

The rearrangement joins TRBV2 to TRBJ1-1, with D possibly being TRBD1 (5 bases). CDR1 and CDR2 (germline): SNHLY, FYNNEI. The CDR3 is 13 amino acids. Trimming took off 7 bases at V and 1 base at J, with 10 bases between the two ends. CDR3 residues: CASMITGNTEAFF. CDR3 nucleotide sequence: TGTGCCAGCATGATCACAGGGAACACTGAAGCTTTCTTT.